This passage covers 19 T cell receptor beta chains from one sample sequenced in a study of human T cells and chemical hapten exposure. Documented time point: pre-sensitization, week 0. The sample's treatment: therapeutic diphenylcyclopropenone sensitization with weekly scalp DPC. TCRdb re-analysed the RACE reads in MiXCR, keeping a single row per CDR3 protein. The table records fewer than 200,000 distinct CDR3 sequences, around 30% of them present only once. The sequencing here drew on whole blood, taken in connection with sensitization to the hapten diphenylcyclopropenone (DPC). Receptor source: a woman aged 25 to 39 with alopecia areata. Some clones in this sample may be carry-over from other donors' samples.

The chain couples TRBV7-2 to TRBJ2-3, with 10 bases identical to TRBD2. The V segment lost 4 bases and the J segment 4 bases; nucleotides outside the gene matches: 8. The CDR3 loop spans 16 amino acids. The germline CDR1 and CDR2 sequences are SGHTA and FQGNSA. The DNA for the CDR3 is TGTGCCAGCAGCTCCAGTCAAGCGGGGGGGTCAGATACGCAGTATTTT. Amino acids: CASSSSQAGGSDTQYF.

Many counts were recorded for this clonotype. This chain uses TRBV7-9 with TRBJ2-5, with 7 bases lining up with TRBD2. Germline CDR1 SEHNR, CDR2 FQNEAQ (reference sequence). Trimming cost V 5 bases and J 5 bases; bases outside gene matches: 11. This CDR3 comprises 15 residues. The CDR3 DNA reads TGTGCCAGCAGCCCCTCCGGACGGGGAGGGGAGACCCAGTACTTC. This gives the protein CASSPSGRGGETQYF.

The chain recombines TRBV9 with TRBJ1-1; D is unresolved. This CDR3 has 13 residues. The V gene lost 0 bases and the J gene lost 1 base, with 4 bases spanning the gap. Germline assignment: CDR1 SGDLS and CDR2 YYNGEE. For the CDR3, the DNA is TGTGCCAGCAGCGTAGGAGCGAACACTGAAGCTTTCTTT. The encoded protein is CASSVGANTEAFF. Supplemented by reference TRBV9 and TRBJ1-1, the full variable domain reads DSGVTQTPKHLITATGQRVTLRCSPRSGDLSVYWYQQSLDQGLQFLIQYYNGEERAKGNILERFSAQQFPDLHSELNLSSLELGDSALYFCASSVGANTEAFFGQGTRLTVV.

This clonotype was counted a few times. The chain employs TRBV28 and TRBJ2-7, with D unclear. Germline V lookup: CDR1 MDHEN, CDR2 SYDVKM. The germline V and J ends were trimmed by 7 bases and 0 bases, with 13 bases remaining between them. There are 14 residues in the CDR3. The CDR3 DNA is TGTGCCAGCACCATAGGACGTTACTCCTACGAGCAGTACTTC. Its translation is CASTIGRYSYEQYF.

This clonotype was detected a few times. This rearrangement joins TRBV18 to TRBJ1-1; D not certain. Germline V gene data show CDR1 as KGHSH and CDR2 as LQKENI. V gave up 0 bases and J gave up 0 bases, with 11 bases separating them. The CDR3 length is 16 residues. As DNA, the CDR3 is TGTGCCAGCTCACCACCGTCTGGGCAGTTGAACACTGAAGCTTTCTTT. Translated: CASSPPSGQLNTEAFF.

The CDR3 loop is CASSSRDVFRYF. CDR3 nucleotide sequence: TGTGCCAGCAGTTCCCGGGACGTCTTTCGATACTTC. V is TRBV28 and J is TRBJ2-7; D may be TRBD1 or TRBD2 (5 bases each). V lost 4 bases to trimming and J lost 13 bases, with 17 bases between them. The germline V gene encodes CDR1 MDHEN and CDR2 SYDVKM. CDR3 length: 12 residues.

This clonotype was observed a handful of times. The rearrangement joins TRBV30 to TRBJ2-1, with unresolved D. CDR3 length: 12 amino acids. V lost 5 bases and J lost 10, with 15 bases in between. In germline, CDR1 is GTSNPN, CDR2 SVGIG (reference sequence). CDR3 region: CAWRAKRWEQFF. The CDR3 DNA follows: TGTGCCTGGCGAGCAAAGCGTTGGGAGCAGTTCTTC.

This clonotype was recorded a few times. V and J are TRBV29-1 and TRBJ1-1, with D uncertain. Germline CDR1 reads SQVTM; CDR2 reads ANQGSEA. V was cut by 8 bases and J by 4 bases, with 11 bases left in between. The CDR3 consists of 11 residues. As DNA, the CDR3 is TGCAGCACGACTCTAGGCACTGAAGCTTTCTTT. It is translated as CSTTLGTEAFF.

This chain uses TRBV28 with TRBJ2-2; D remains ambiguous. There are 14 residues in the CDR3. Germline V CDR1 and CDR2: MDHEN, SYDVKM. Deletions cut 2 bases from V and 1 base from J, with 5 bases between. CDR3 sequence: CASSLVGNTGELFF. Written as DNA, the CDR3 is TGTGCCAGCAGTTTAGTGGGGAACACCGGGGAGCTGTTTTTT. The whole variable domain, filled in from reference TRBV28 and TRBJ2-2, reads DVKVTQSSRYLVKRTGEKVFLECVQDMDHENMFWYRQDPGLGLRLIYFSYDVKMKEKGDIPEGYSVSREKKERFSLILESASTNQTSMYLCASSLVGNTGELFFGEGSRLTVL.

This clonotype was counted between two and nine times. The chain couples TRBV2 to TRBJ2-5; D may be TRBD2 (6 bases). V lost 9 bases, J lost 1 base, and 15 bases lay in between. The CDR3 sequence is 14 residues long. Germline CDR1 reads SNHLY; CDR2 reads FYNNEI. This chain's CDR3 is CASLLAPLQETQYF. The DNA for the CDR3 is TGTGCCAGTCTGCTAGCGCCGCTCCAAGAGACCCAGTACTTC.

The CDR3 is CASSSSPDTVGYGYTF. As DNA, the CDR3 is TGTGCCAGCAGCTCCAGCCCCGACACTGTTGGCTATGGCTACACCTTC. The chain carries TRBV28 and TRBJ1-2; no clear D. CDR1 MDHEN and CDR2 SYDVKM come from the germline V gene. Trimming took off 6 bases at V and 4 bases at J, with 21 bases between the two ends. The CDR3 loop spans 16 amino acids.

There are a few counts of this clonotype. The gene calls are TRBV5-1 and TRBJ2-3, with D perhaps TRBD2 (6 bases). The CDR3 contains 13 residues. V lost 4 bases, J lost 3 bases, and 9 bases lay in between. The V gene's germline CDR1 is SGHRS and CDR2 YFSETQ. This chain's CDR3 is CASSTGGTDTQYF. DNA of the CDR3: TGCGCCAGCAGCACCGGAGGGACAGATACGCAGTATTTT. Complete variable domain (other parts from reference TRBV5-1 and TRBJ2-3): KAGVTQTPRYLIKTRGQQVTLSCSPISGHRSVSWYQQTPGQGLQFLFEYFSETQRNKGNFPGRFSGRQFSNSRSEMNVSTLELGDSALYLCASSTGGTDTQYFGPGTRLTVL.

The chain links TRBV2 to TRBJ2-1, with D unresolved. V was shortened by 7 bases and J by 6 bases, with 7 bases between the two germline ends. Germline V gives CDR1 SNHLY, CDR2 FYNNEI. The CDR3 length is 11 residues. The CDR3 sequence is CASTPLNEQFF. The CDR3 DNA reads TGTGCCAGCACTCCCCTCAATGAGCAGTTCTTC.

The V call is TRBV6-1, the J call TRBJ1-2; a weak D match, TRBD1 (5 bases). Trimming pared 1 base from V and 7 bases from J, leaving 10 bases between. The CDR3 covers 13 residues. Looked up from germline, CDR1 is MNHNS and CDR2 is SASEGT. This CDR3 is CASSEGGGTGYTF. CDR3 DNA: TGTGCCAGCAGTGAAGGCGGGGGAACTGGCTACACCTTC.

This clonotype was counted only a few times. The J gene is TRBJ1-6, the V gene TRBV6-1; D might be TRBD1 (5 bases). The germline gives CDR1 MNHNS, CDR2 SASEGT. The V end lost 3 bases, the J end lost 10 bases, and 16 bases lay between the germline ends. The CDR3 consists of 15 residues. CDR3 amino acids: CASSDPTVRGSPLHF. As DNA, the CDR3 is TGTGCCAGCAGTGACCCGACAGTCCGGGGGTCACCCCTCCACTTT.

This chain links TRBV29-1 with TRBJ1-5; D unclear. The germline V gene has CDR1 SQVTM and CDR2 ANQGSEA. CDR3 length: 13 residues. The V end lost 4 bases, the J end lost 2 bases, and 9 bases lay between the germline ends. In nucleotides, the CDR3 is TGCAGCGTTGGAGGTTCGGGCAATCAGCCCCAGCATTTT. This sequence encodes CSVGGSGNQPQHF.

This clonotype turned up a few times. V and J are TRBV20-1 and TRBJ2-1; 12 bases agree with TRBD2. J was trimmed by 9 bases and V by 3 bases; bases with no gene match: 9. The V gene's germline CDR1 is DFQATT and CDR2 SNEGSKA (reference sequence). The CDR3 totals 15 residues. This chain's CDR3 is CSASDRLAGGREQFF. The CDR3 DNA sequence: TGCAGTGCTAGTGATCGGCTAGCGGGGGGGCGTGAGCAGTTCTTC.

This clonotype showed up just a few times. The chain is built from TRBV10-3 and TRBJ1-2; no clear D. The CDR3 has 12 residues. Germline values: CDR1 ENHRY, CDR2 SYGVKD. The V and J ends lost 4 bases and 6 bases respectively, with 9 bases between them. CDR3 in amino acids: CAISGAGNGYTF. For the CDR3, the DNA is TGTGCCATCAGTGGGGCGGGAAATGGCTACACCTTC.

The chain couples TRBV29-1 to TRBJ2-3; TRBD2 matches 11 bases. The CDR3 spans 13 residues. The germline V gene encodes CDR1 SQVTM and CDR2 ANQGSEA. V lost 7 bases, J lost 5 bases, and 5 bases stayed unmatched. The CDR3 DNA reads TGCAGCGGGACTAGCGGGTTCTTAGATACGCAGTATTTT. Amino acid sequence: CSGTSGFLDTQYF.